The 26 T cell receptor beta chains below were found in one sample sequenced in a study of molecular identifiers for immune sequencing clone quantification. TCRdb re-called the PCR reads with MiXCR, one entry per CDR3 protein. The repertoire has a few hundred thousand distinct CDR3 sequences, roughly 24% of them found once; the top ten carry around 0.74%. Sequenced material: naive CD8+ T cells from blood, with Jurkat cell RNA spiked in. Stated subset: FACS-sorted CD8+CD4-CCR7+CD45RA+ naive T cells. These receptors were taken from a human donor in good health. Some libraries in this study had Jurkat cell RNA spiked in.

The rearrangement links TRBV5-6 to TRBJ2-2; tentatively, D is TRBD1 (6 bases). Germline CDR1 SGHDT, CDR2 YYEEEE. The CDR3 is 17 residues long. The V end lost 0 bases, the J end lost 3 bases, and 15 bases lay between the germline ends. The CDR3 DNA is TGTGCCAGCAGCTTGGACAGGGTGCGGTTGGACACCGGGGAGCTGTTTTTT. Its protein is CASSLDRVRLDTGELFF.

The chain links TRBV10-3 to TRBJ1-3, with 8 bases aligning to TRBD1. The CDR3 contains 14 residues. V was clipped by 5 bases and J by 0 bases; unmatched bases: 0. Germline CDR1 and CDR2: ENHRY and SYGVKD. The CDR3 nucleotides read TGTGCCATCAGTACAGGGGGCTCTGGAAACACCATATATTTT. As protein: CAISTGGSGNTIYF.

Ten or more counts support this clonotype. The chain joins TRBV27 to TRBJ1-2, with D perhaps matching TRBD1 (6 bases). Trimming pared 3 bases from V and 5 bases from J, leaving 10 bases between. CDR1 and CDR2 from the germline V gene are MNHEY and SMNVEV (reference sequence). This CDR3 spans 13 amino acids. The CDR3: CASSFGRGYGYTF. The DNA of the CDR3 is TGTGCCAGCAGTTTTGGTAGGGGGTATGGCTACACCTTC.

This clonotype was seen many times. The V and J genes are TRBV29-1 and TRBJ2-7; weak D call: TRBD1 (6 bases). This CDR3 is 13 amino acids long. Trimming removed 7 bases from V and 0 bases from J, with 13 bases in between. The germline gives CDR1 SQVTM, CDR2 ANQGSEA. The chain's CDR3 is CSGTDPNSYEQYF. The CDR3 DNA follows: TGCAGCGGGACAGACCCCAACTCCTACGAGCAGTACTTC.

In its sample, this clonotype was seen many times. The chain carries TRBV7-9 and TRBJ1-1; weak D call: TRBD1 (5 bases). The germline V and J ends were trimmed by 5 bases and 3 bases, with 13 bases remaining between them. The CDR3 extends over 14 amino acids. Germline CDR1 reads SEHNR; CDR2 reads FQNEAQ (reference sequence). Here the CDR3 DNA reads TGTGCCAGCAGCCCCAACGGGGCGTACACTGAAGCTTTCTTT. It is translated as CASSPNGAYTEAFF.

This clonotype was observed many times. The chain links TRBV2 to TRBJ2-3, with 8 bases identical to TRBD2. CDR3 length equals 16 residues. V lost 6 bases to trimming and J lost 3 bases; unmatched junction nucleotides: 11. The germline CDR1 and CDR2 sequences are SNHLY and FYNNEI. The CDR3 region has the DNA TGTGCCAGCAGAACTAACTTACTAGCGGCGACAGATACGCAGTATTTT. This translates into CASRTNLLAATDTQYF.

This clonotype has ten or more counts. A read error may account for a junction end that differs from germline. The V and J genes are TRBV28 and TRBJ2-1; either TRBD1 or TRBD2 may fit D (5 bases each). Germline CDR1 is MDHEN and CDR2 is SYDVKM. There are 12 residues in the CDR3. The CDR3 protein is CASSLDGTPKTF. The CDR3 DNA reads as TGTGCCAGCAGTTTAGATGGGACCCCCAAGACGTTC.

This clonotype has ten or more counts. CDR3 sequence reads: CASSEISQNTGELFF. The CDR3, as DNA: TGTGCCAGCAGTGAGATTAGCCAGAACACCGGGGAGCTGTTTTTT. This chain links TRBV6-1 with TRBJ2-2; no clear D gene. The CDR3 consists of 15 residues. Germline CDR1 MNHNS, CDR2 SASEGT. Deletions cut 3 bases from V and 1 base from J, with 9 bases between.

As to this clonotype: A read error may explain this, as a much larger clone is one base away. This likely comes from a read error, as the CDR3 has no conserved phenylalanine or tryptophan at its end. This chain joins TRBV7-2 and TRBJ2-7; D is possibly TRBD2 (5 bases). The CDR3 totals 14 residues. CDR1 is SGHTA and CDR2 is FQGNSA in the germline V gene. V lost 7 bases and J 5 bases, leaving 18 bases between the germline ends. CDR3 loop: CASTRGTFRDEQYL. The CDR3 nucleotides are TGTGCCAGCACCCGGGGAACCTTTAGGGACGAGCAGTACTTA.

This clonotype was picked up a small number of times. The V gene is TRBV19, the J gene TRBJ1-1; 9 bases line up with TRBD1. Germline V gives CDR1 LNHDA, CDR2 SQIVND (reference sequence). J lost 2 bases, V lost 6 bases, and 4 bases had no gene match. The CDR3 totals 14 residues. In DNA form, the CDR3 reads TGTGCCAGTAGACCACAGGGGGCCAACACTGAAGCTTTCTTT. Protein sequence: CASRPQGANTEAFF.

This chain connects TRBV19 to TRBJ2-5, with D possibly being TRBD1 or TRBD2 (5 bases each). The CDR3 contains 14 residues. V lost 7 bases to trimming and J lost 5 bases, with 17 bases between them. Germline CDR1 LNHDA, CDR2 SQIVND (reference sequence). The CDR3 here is CASKGTGVVETQYF. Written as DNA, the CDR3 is TGTGCCAGTAAAGGGACCGGGGTGGTGGAGACCCAGTACTTC.

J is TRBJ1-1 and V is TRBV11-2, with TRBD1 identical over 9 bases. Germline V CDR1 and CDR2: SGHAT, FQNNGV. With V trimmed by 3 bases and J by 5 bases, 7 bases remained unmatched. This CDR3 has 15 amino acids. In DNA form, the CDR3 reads TGTGCCAGCAGCTTCCCCGGACAGGGGAAGACTGAAGCTTTCTTT. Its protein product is CASSFPGQGKTEAFF.

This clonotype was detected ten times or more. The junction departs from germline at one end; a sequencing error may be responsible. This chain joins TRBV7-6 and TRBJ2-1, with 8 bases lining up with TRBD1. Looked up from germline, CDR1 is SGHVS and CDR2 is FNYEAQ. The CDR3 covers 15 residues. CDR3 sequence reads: CASSLGQGPYNEQFF. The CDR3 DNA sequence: TGTGCCAGCAGTTTAGGACAGGGTCCCTACAATGAGCAGTTCTTC. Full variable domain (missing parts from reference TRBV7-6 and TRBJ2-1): GAGVSQSPRYKVTKRGQDVALRCDPISGHVSLYWYRQALGQGPEFLTYFNYEAQQDKSGLPNDRFSAERPEGSISTLTIQRTEQRDSAMYRCASSLGQGPYNEQFFGPGTRLTVL.

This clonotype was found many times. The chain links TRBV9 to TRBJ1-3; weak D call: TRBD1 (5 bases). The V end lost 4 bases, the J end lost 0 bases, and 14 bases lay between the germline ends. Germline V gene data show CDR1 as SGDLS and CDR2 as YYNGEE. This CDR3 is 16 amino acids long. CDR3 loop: CASSRTRESSGNTIYF. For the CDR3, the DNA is TGTGCCAGCAGCAGAACCAGGGAGAGCTCTGGAAACACCATATATTTT.

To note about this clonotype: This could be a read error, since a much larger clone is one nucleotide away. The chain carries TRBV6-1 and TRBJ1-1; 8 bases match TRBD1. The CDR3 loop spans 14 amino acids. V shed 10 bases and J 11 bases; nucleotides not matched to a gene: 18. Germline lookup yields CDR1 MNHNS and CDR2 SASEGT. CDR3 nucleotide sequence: TGTGCCACCACTGAGGGCGGCAGGGGGCACTGGGCTTTCTTT. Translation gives CATTEGGRGHWAFF.

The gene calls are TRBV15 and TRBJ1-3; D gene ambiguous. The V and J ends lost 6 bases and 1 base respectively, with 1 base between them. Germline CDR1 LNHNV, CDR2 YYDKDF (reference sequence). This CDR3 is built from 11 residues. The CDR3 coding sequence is TGTGCCACCAGTTCTGGAAACACCATATATTTT. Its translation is CATSSGNTIYF. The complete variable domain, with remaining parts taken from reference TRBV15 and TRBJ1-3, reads DAMVIQNPRYQVTQFGKPVTLSCSQTLNHNVMYWYQQKSSQAPKLLFHYYDKDFNNEADTPDNFQSRRPNTSFCFLDIRSPGLGDTAMYLCATSSGNTIYFGEGSWLTVV.

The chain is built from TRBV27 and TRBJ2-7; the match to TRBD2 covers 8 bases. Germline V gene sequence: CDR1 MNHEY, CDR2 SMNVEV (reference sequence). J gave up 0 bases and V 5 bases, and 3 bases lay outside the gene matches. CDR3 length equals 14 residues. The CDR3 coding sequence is TGTGCCAGCAGTCTGCGGGGGGACTCCTACGAGCAGTACTTC. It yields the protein CASSLRGDSYEQYF.

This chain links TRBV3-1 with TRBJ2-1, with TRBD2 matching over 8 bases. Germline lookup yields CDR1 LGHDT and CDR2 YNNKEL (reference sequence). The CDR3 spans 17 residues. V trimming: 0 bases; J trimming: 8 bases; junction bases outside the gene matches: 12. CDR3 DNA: TGTGCCAGCAGCCAAGATCGTTTGACGGGAGGGCCCTATGAGCAGTTCTTC. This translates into CASSQDRLTGGPYEQFF.

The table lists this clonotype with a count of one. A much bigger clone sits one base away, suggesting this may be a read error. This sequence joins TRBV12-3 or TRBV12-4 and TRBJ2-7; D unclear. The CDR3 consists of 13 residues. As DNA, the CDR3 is TGTGCCAACAGTTTAAGTTGGGGTTACGAGCAGTACTTC. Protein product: CANSLSWGYEQYF.

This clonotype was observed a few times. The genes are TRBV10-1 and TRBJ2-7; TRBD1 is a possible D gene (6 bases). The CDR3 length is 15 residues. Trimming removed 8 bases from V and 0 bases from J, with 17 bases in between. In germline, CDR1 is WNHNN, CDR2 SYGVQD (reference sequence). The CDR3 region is CASPRPPDSSYEQYF. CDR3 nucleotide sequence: TGCGCCAGCCCGAGGCCACCGGACAGCTCCTACGAGCAGTACTTC.

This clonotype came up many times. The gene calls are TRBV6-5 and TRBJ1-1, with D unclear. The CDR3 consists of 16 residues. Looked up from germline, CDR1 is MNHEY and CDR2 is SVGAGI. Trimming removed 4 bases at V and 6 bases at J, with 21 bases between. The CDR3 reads CASSSSSWVLAAEAFF. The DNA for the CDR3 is TGTGCCAGCAGTTCGAGCTCGTGGGTTCTGGCCGCTGAAGCTTTCTTT.

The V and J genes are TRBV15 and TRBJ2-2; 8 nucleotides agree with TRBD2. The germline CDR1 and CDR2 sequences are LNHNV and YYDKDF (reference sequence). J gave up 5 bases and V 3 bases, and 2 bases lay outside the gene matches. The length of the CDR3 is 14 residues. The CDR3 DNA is TGTGCCACCAGCAGTACGGGGGGGACCGGGGAGCTGTTTTTT. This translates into CATSSTGGTGELFF.

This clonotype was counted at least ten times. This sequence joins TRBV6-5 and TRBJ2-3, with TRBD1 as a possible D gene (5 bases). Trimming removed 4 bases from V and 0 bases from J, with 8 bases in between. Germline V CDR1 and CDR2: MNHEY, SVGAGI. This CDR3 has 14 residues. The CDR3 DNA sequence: TGTGCCAGCAGTTTTAGGGGTAGCACAGATACGCAGTATTTT. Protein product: CASSFRGSTDTQYF.

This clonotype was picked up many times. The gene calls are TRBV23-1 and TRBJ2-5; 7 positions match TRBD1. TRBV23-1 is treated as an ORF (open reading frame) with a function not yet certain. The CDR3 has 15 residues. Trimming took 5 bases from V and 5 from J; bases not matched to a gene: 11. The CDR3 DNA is TGCGCCAGCAGTGATGGGACAGTCTCCAATGAGACCCAGTACTTC. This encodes CASSDGTVSNETQYF.

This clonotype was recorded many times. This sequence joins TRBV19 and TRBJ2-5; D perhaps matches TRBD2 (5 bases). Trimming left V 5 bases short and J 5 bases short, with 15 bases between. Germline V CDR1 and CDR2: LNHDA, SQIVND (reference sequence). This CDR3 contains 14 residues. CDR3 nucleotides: TGTGCCAGTAGTCCCGGGGTATATGGGGAGACCCAGTACTTC. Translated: CASSPGVYGETQYF. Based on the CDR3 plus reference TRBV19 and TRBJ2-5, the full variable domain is DGGITQSPKYLFRKEGQNVTLSCEQNLNHDAMYWYRQDPGQGLRLIYYSQIVNDFQKGDIAEGYSVSREKKESFPLTVTSAQKNPTAFYLCASSPGVYGETQYFGPGTRLLVL.

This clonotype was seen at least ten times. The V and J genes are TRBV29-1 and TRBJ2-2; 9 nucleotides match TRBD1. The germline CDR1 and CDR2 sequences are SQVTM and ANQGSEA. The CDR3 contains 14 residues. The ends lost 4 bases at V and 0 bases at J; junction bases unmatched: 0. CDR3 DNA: TGCAGCGTTGGGGACAGGGCGAACACCGGGGAGCTGTTTTTT. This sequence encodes CSVGDRANTGELFF.